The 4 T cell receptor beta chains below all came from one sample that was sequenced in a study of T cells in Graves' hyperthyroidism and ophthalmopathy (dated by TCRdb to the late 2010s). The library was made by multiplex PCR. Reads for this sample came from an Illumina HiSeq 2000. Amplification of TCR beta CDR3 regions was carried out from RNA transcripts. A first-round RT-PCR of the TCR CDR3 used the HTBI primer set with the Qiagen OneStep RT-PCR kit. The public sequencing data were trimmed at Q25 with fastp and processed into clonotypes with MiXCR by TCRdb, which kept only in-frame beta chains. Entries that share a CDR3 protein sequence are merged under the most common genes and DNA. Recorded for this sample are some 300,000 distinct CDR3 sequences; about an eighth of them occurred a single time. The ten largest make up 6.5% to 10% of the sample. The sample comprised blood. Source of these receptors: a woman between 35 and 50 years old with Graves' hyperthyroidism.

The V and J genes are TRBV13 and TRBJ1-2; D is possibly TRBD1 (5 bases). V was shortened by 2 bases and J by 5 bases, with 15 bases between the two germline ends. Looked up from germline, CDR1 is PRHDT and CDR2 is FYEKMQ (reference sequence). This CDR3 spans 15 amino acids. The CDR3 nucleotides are TGTGCCAGCAGCTTAATGATATCGGACATGTATGGCTACACCTTC. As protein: CASSLMISDMYGYTF.

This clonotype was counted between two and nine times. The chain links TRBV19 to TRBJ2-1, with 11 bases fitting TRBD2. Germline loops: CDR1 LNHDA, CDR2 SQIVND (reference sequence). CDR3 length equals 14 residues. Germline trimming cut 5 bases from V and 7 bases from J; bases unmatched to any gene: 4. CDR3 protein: CASSLAGGPNEQFF. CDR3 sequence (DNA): TGTGCCAGTAGTTTAGCGGGAGGGCCGAATGAGCAGTTCTTC.

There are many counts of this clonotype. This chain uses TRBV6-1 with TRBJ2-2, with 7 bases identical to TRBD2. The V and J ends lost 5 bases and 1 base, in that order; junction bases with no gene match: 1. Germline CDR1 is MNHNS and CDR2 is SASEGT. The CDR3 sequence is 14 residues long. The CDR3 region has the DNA TGTGCCAGCAGTCGCGGGAGGAACACCGGGGAGCTGTTTTTT. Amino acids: CASSRGRNTGELFF.

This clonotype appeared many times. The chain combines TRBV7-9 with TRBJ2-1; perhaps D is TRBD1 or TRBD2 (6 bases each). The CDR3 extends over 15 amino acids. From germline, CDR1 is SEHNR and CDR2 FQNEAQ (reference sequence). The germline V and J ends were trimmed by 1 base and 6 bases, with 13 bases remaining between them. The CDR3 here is CASSLVGGAGNEQFF. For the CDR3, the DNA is TGTGCCAGCAGCTTAGTAGGGGGAGCGGGCAATGAGCAGTTCTTC.